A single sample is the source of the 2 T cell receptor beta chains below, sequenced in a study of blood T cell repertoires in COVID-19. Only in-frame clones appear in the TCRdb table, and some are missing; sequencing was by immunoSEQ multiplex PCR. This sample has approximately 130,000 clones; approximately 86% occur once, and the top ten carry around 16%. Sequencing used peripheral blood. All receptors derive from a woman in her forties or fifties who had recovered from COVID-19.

For the CDR3, the DNA is TGCGCCAGCACCCTGGGGGGAGAAGCTTTCTTT. Its protein is CASTLGGEAFF. This chain joins TRBV10-2 and TRBJ1-1; D might be TRBD1 (5 bases). CDR3 length equals 11 residues. Germline assignment: CDR1 WSHSY and CDR2 SAAADI. The V end lost 7 bases, the J end lost 8 bases, and 11 bases lay between the germline ends.

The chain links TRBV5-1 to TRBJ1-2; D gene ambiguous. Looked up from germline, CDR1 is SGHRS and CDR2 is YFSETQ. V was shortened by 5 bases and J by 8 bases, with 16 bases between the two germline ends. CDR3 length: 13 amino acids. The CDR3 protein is CASREPTSGGYTF. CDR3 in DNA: TGCGCCAGCAGGGAGCCGACGAGTGGGGGCTACACCTTC.